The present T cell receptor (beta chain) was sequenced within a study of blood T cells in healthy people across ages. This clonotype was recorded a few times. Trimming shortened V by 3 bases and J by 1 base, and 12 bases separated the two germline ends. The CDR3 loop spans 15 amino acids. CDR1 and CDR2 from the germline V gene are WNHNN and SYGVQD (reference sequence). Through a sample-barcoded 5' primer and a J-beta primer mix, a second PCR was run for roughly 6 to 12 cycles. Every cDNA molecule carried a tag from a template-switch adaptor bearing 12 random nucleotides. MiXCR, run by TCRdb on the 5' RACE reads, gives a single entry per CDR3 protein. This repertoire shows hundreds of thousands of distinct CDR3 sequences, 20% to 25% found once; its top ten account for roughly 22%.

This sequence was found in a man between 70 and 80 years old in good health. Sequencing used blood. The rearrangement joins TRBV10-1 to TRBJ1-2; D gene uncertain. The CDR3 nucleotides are TGCGCCAGCAGTGAAGGGCAGGATCATAACTATGGCTACACCTTC. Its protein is CASSEGQDHNYGYTF.